This T cell receptor beta chain was identified in a study of response to subunit inactivated influenza vaccine. Germline CDR1 GTSNPN, CDR2 SVGIG (reference sequence). The CDR3 length is 12 residues. The V end was cut by 4 bases, the J end by 6 bases, with 9 bases between. From the RT-PCR reads, TCRdb called clonotypes with MiXCR, one entry per CDR3 protein. Among roughly 570,000 distinct CDR3 sequences listed, 12% to 15% were seen once. The rearrangement links TRBV30 to TRBJ2-2; D unclear. Material: PBMCs from blood, obtained 11 to 12 days after vaccination. The origin of this receptor is a man aged 45 to 65 who received an inactivated influenza vaccine. The CDR3 here is CAWTFWSGELFF. For the CDR3, the DNA is TGTGCCTGGACTTTTTGGTCCGGGGAGCTGTTTTTT.